The 29 T cell receptor beta chains below were found in one sample sequenced in a study of blood T cell repertoires in COVID-19. Method: immunoSEQ multiplex PCR; TCRdb's copy keeps in-frame clones and lacks some. The sample has under 250,000 clones; about four fifths are singletons. The material sequenced was PBMCs or T cells enriched from blood (not recorded which). Receptor source: a woman aged 40 to 50 who had been exposed to COVID-19.

This rearrangement joins TRBV3-1 (or the pseudogene TRBV3-2) to TRBJ2-3, with a weak D call TRBD2 (6 bases). Germline V gives CDR1 LGHDT, CDR2 YNNKEL (reference sequence). V lost 8 bases and J 3 bases, leaving 12 bases between the germline ends. The CDR3 extends over 13 amino acids. The CDR3 loop is CASYGGPTDTQYF. DNA for the CDR3: TGTGCCAGCTACGGAGGGCCGACAGATACGCAGTATTTT.

The V and J genes are TRBV11-3 and TRBJ2-3; no definite D call. V shed 1 base and J shed 5 bases, with 13 bases lying between them. Germline CDR1 and CDR2: SGHNT and YENEEA. The CDR3 spans 15 residues. The CDR3 reads CASSLGIGSGDTQYF. In DNA form, the CDR3 reads TGTGCCAGCAGCTTAGGGATCGGATCGGGAGATACGCAGTATTTT. Full variable domain (missing parts from reference TRBV11-3 and TRBJ2-3): EAGVVQSPRYKIIEKKQPVAFWCNPISGHNTLYWYLQNLGQGPELLIRYENEEAVDDSQLPKDRFSAERLKGVDSTLKIQPAELGDSAVYLCASSLGIGSGDTQYFGPGTRLTVL.

There are a few counts of this clone. The chain uses TRBV7-9 and TRBJ2-1; 7 nucleotides agree with TRBD1. Trimming cost V 7 bases and J 2 bases; bases outside gene matches: 11. The CDR3 totals 16 residues. Germline values: CDR1 SEHNR, CDR2 FQNEAQ (reference sequence). In nucleotides, the CDR3 is TGTGCCAGCAACCTGGGGGCAGGGGGTCCCTACAATGAGCAGTTCTTC. The encoded protein is CASNLGAGGPYNEQFF.

The chain employs TRBV5-5 and TRBJ1-6, with TRBD1 as a possible D gene (5 bases). Germline assignment: CDR1 SGHKS and CDR2 YYEKEE (reference sequence). Trimming removed 4 bases at V and 13 bases at J, with 18 bases between. The CDR3 is made up of 14 amino acids. The CDR3 sequence: CASSNRDASEPLHF. The CDR3 nucleotides read TGTGCCAGCAGCAACCGGGACGCTAGCGAGCCCCTCCACTTT.

The rearrangement uses TRBV19 and TRBJ1-5; 11 nucleotides agree with TRBD1. This CDR3 spans 14 amino acids. Per germline, CDR1 LNHDA and CDR2 SQIVND (reference sequence). V shed 4 bases, J shed 7 bases, and the junction held 3 bases outside the gene matches. The chain's CDR3 is CASSRDRGDQPQHF. CDR3 nucleotides: TGTGCCAGTAGTAGGGACAGGGGGGACCAGCCCCAGCATTTT.

The J gene is TRBJ1-2, the V gene TRBV3-1 (or the pseudogene TRBV3-2), with a weak D call TRBD1 (6 bases). Germline V gives CDR1 LGHDT, CDR2 YNNKEL (reference sequence). Trimming stripped 4 bases from V and 4 bases from J, with 16 bases between. The CDR3 extends over 15 amino acids. The chain's CDR3 is CASSPRRGVLYGYTF. The CDR3 DNA is TGTGCCAGCAGCCCCCGCAGGGGTGTTCTCTATGGCTACACCTTC.

On this clone: The junction shows a germline mismatch at one end, possibly a read error. The chain uses TRBV7-2 and TRBJ1-3; D not resolved. The CDR3 runs to 14 residues. The V gene's germline CDR1 is SGHTA and CDR2 FQGNSA. CDR3 DNA: TGTGCCAGCAGCCCAGACTACTCTGGAAACACCATGTATTTT. Amino acids: CASSPDYSGNTMYF.

The rearrangement joins TRBV2 to TRBJ2-7; D may be TRBD1 (6 bases). CDR1 and CDR2 (germline): SNHLY, FYNNEI. The length of the CDR3 is 14 residues. The V and J ends lost 6 bases and 2 bases respectively, with 14 bases between them. The CDR3 here is CASSDGGTPYEQYF. The CDR3 DNA sequence: TGTGCCAGCAGCGATGGGGGCACCCCCTACGAGCAGTACTTC.

CDR3 amino acids: CASSLGRGRVQETQYF. The CDR3 nucleotides read TGTGCCAGCAGTTTAGGCCGGGGGAGGGTCCAAGAGACCCAGTACTTC. This chain connects TRBV27 to TRBJ2-5; 7 bases fit TRBD2. Germline loops: CDR1 MNHEY, CDR2 SMNVEV (reference sequence). The CDR3 sequence is 16 residues long. The J segment lost 1 base and the V segment lost 2 bases, leaving 7 bases of the junction unmatched.

V gene TRBV27 combines with J gene TRBJ2-3; the match to TRBD2 covers 11 bases. V gave up 7 bases and J gave up 2 bases; unmatched junction bases: 11. CDR3 length: 17 amino acids. Germline V gene lookup returns CDR1 MNHEY and CDR2 SMNVEV (reference sequence). CDR3 in amino acids: CASKSYLAGGNTDTQYF. The CDR3 nucleotides read TGTGCCAGCAAATCTTACCTAGCGGGGGGCAACACAGATACGCAGTATTTT.

This clone has a single count. The chain has TRBV6-5 and TRBJ2-7, with TRBD2 matching over 10 bases. This CDR3 spans 13 amino acids. Trimming removed 6 bases from V and 9 bases from J; junction bases left unmatched: 8. Germline values: CDR1 MNHEY, CDR2 SVGAGI. CDR3 sequence: CASRESGGAVQYF. Written as DNA, the CDR3 is TGTGCCAGCAGAGAGAGCGGGGGGGCCGTGCAGTACTTC.

The chain recombines TRBV7-2 with TRBJ1-5, with 9 nucleotides matching TRBD1. The length of the CDR3 is 15 residues. Germline trimming cut 5 bases from V and 6 bases from J; bases unmatched to any gene: 8. The V gene's germline CDR1 is SGHTA and CDR2 FQGNSA. The CDR3 sequence: CASSATGGGGQPQHF. The DNA of the CDR3 is TGTGCCAGCAGCGCCACAGGGGGCGGAGGTCAGCCCCAGCATTTT.

This clone has just one count. The rearrangement uses TRBV4-1 and TRBJ2-5; 9 bases are a match to TRBD1. With 3 bases clipped from V and 5 bases from J, the junction kept 10 bases outside the gene matches. The CDR3 is 16 amino acids. In germline, CDR1 is MGHRA, CDR2 YSYEKL. CDR3 nucleotide sequence: TGCGCCAGCAGCCAGGCTCCGACAGGGGGTAGTGAGACCCAGTACTTC. Translated: CASSQAPTGGSETQYF.

The rearrangement links TRBV11-3 to TRBJ2-1; D might be TRBD2 (5 bases). With 3 bases removed from V and 6 bases from J, the gap between germline ends came to 9 bases. This CDR3 region has 13 residues. CDR1 is SGHNT, CDR2 YENEEA, per germline. Here the CDR3 DNA reads TGTGCCAGCAGCTTTGGCAGCGGCAATGAGCAGTTCTTC. Translating it yields CASSFGSGNEQFF.

The chain joins TRBV29-1 to TRBJ2-7; the D gene is possibly TRBD1 (6 bases). CDR3 length equals 12 residues. The germline gives CDR1 SQVTM, CDR2 ANQGSEA. V shed 2 bases and J shed 4 bases, with 9 bases lying between them. For the CDR3, the DNA is TGCAGCGTTGAATACAGGGAATACGAGCAGTACTTC. Residues: CSVEYREYEQYF.

This clone was seen only a few times. The chain joins TRBV7-9 to TRBJ2-5; 8 bases match TRBD2. V gave up 1 base and J gave up 4 bases; unmatched junction bases: 5. The V gene's germline CDR1 is SEHNR and CDR2 FQNEAQ (reference sequence). The CDR3 has 15 amino acids. The CDR3 nucleotides are TGTGCCAGCAGCTTAGGGGCTGCGGGGGGAGAGACCCAGTACTTC. This gives the protein CASSLGAAGGETQYF.

This chain connects TRBV6-2 or TRBV6-3 to TRBJ1-5, with a possible D match to TRBD1 (5 bases). The V end lost 6 bases, the J end lost 7 bases, and 16 bases lay between the germline ends. CDR1 is MNHEY and CDR2 is SVGEGT in the germline V gene. The CDR3 runs to 14 residues. The CDR3 sequence is CASSLDSFSQPQHF. CDR3 DNA: TGTGCCAGCAGCTTAGACAGTTTTAGCCAGCCCCAGCATTTT.

This clone was detected only once. This chain joins TRBV5-1 and TRBJ2-3; 8 nucleotides line up with TRBD2. The length of the CDR3 is 16 residues. Per the germline V gene, CDR1 is SGHRS and CDR2 is YFSETQ. With V trimmed by 0 bases and J by 0 bases, 3 bases remained unmatched. CDR3 region: CASSLVAGGSTDTQYF. DNA of the CDR3: TGCGCCAGCAGCTTGGTTGCGGGGGGTAGCACAGATACGCAGTATTTT.

The chain has TRBV11-1 and TRBJ1-3; 8 bases match TRBD1. Germline V lookup: CDR1 SGHAT, CDR2 FQDESV (reference sequence). The V segment lost 5 bases and the J segment 3 bases; nucleotides outside the gene matches: 6. This CDR3 is 15 amino acids long. The CDR3 is CASSTGQAGGNTIYF. The CDR3 DNA sequence: TGTGCCAGCAGCACGGGACAGGCAGGTGGAAACACCATATATTTT.

V gene TRBV5-1 combines with J gene TRBJ2-3; 9 bases are shared with TRBD1. The J segment lost 11 bases and the V segment lost 4 bases, leaving 11 bases of the junction unmatched. The CDR3 is made up of 14 amino acids. Germline V gene data show CDR1 as SGHRS and CDR2 as YFSETQ. CDR3 sequence: CASSVGTGLAMQYF. CDR3 nucleotide sequence: TGCGCCAGCAGCGTGGGGACAGGGTTGGCGATGCAGTATTTT.

The chain carries TRBV18 and TRBJ1-3; tentatively, D is TRBD1 (6 bases). There are 17 residues in the CDR3. Germline loops: CDR1 KGHSH, CDR2 LQKENI. V shed 0 bases and J shed 4 bases, with 16 bases lying between them. This chain's CDR3 is CASSPPNAGAWGNTIYF. CDR3 DNA sequence: TGTGCCAGCTCACCACCGAATGCAGGGGCGTGGGGAAACACCATATATTTT.

This clone was observed a handful of times. The chain carries TRBV18 and TRBJ2-2; D perhaps matches TRBD2 (6 bases). Germline V gene lookup returns CDR1 KGHSH and CDR2 LQKENI. V gave up 3 bases and J gave up 0 bases, with 14 bases separating them. This CDR3 region has 17 residues. CDR3: CASSPVGEVANTGELFF. CDR3 coding DNA: TGTGCCAGCTCACCTGTGGGGGAGGTCGCGAACACCGGGGAGCTGTTTTTT.

This clone turned up a few times. This sequence joins TRBV19 and TRBJ2-1, with TRBD1 matching 7 bases. CDR3 length equals 18 residues. CDR1 and CDR2 (germline): LNHDA, SQIVND (reference sequence). Trimming at V came to 9 bases and at J to 3 bases, leaving 20 bases not matched to a gene. Here the CDR3 DNA reads TGTGCCAGCCGACAGGGAAGGGGTCCTGGGTGGGTCTACAATGAGCAGTTCTTC. This encodes CASRQGRGPGWVYNEQFF.

The gene calls are TRBV9 and TRBJ1-2; 11 positions match TRBD1. Germline CDR1 reads SGDLS; CDR2 reads YYNGEE. This CDR3 contains 14 residues. The junction had 2 bases not matched to a gene; V was cut back by 3 bases and J by 4 bases. In DNA form, the CDR3 reads TGTGCCAGCAGCGGGACAGGGGGCGCCTATGGCTACACCTTC. Protein: CASSGTGGAYGYTF. Combining the CDR3 with reference TRBV9 and TRBJ1-2 gives the whole variable domain DSGVTQTPKHLITATGQRVTLRCSPRSGDLSVYWYQQSLDQGLQFLIQYYNGEERAKGNILERFSAQQFPDLHSELNLSSLELGDSALYFCASSGTGGAYGYTFGSGTRLTVV.

The chain combines TRBV6-2 or TRBV6-3 with TRBJ1-5; 8 bases are shared with TRBD1. Trimming at V came to 6 bases and at J to 7 bases, leaving 11 bases not matched to a gene. The germline CDR1 and CDR2 sequences are MNHEY and SVGEGT. The CDR3 has 15 residues. In nucleotides, the CDR3 is TGTGCCAGCAGCTATGTAGACAGGGGTCGCCAGCCCCAGCATTTT. Amino acid sequence: CASSYVDRGRQPQHF.

The CDR3 region has the DNA TGTGCCAGCAGCGTAGACGGCGGGGGTCTAGTCCATGAGCAGTTCTTC. Protein: CASSVDGGGLVHEQFF. The chain links TRBV9 to TRBJ2-1; 7 positions agree with TRBD2. Germline V gene sequence: CDR1 SGDLS, CDR2 YYNGEE. The CDR3 is made up of 16 amino acids. With V trimmed by 0 bases and J by 8 bases, 11 bases remained unmatched.

The V and J genes are TRBV19 and TRBJ2-7; 8 bases line up with TRBD1. CDR1 is LNHDA, CDR2 SQIVND, per germline (reference sequence). V trimming: 6 bases; J trimming: 2 bases; junction bases outside the gene matches: 3. The length of the CDR3 is 13 residues. DNA for the CDR3: TGTGCCAGTAGCCGGGACAGGACCTACGAGCAGTACTTC. Translating gives CASSRDRTYEQYF.

This clone was detected only once. The chain couples TRBV9 to TRBJ1-1; 7 nucleotides align to TRBD1. Germline V gene lookup returns CDR1 SGDLS and CDR2 YYNGEE. The CDR3 covers 13 residues. Unmatched junction bases numbered 7, after V lost 3 bases and J lost 8 bases. The CDR3: CASSGTGTEEAFF. The CDR3, as DNA: TGTGCCAGCAGCGGGACGGGGACAGAAGAAGCTTTCTTT.

The CDR3 DNA reads as TGTGCCAGTAGTAGTCGGACAGGGATTTTTGAGCAGTACTTC. Its protein product is CASSSRTGIFEQYF. V gene TRBV19 combines with J gene TRBJ2-7; TRBD1 aligns across 8 bases. CDR1 LNHDA and CDR2 SQIVND come from the germline V gene (reference sequence). Trimming removed 4 bases from V and 7 bases from J; junction bases left unmatched: 9. CDR3 length: 14 amino acids.